These 27 T cell receptor beta chains share one sample of origin, sequenced in a study of blood T cell repertoires in COVID-19. Libraries were prepared by immunoSEQ multiplex PCR; TCRdb keeps only in-frame clonotypes and omits some of them. The sample carries around 200,000 clones, around nine tenths recorded once. Specimen: peripheral blood. Every receptor here comes from a man aged 18 to 29 with active or convalescent COVID-19.

The chain links TRBV30 to TRBJ1-4; D ambiguous. Trimming removed 2 bases from V and 5 bases from J, with 9 bases in between. The CDR3 runs to 13 residues. Germline values: CDR1 GTSNPN, CDR2 SVGIG (reference sequence). CDR3 bases: TGTGCCTGGAGTAATAACAGAAATGAAAAACTGTTTTTT. Encoded protein: CAWSNNRNEKLFF.

This chain connects TRBV9 to TRBJ2-7; 7 bases fit TRBD1. V trimming: 3 bases; J trimming: 6 bases; junction bases outside the gene matches: 9. Germline loops: CDR1 SGDLS, CDR2 YYNGEE. This CDR3 has 14 residues. CDR3 amino acids: CASSANRQGGEQYF. The CDR3 coding sequence is TGTGCCAGCAGCGCTAACAGACAGGGTGGCGAGCAGTACTTC.

This clone has just one count. V is TRBV5-4 and J is TRBJ2-1; D ambiguous. CDR3 length: 15 residues. The V gene's germline CDR1 is SGHNT and CDR2 YYREEE (reference sequence). Trimming pared 3 bases from V and 8 bases from J, leaving 18 bases between. This CDR3 is CASSSMSGKVDEQFF. CDR3 DNA sequence: TGTGCCAGCAGCTCTATGTCGGGTAAGGTGGATGAGCAGTTCTTC.

V gene TRBV4-1 combines with J gene TRBJ2-1, with D tentatively TRBD1 (5 bases). The CDR3 is 18 residues long. V was pared by 2 bases and J by 4 bases, with 21 bases between. Per the germline V gene, CDR1 is MGHRA and CDR2 is YSYEKL. CDR3 coding DNA: TGCGCCAGCAGCCAAATCGATTTGGGGTTTAGGGGATACAATGAGCAGTTCTTC. Translated: CASSQIDLGFRGYNEQFF.

The rearrangement joins TRBV27 to TRBJ2-1; TRBD1 aligns across 7 bases. This CDR3 is 17 amino acids long. With V trimmed by 5 bases and J by 0 bases, 10 bases remained unmatched. CDR1 is MNHEY and CDR2 is SMNVEV in the germline V gene (reference sequence). In DNA form, the CDR3 reads TGTGCCAGCAGTCGAGGGGACAGTCTCCTCTCCTACAATGAGCAGTTCTTC. Its translation: CASSRGDSLLSYNEQFF.

J is TRBJ1-1 and V is TRBV19; D remains ambiguous. Trimming pared 4 bases from V and 0 bases from J, leaving 9 bases between. This CDR3 contains 14 residues. The germline CDR1 and CDR2 sequences are LNHDA and SQIVND (reference sequence). The CDR3 sequence is CASSKAIMNTEAFF. In nucleotides, the CDR3 is TGTGCCAGTAGTAAAGCTATCATGAACACTGAAGCTTTCTTT.

V and J are TRBV7-6 and TRBJ2-1; 8 bases match TRBD2. The ends lost 4 bases at V and 5 bases at J; junction bases unmatched: 10. This CDR3 has 16 amino acids. Germline V gives CDR1 SGHVS, CDR2 FNYEAQ. CDR3 DNA sequence: TGTGCCAGCAGCTCCCGGGAGGGACCGCAGCACAATGAGCAGTTCTTC. This encodes CASSSREGPQHNEQFF.

The V call is TRBV19, the J call TRBJ2-2; 10 bases line up with TRBD2. After removal of 2 bases from V and 6 bases from J, the junction contained 3 bases not matched to a gene. Germline CDR1 is LNHDA and CDR2 is SQIVND (reference sequence). The CDR3 spans 15 residues. In DNA, the CDR3 is TGTGCCAGTAGTATAAGGACTAGCGGCGCCGGGGAGCTGTTTTTT. This sequence encodes CASSIRTSGAGELFF.

V and J are TRBV7-2 and TRBJ1-4, with D possibly being TRBD1 (6 bases). The CDR3 sequence is 14 residues long. V lost 3 bases to trimming and J lost 5 bases, with 10 bases between them. Germline CDR1 and CDR2: SGHTA and FQGNSA. CDR3 amino acids: CASSFRGKNEKLFF. CDR3 coding DNA: TGTGCCAGCAGCTTCAGGGGAAAGAATGAAAAACTGTTTTTT.

The V and J genes are TRBV6-1 and TRBJ2-5, with D unclear. V gave up 0 bases and J gave up 5 bases, with 4 bases separating them. CDR1 and CDR2 (germline): MNHNS, SASEGT. The CDR3 contains 12 residues. The CDR3 loop is CASSEARETQYF. CDR3 nucleotide sequence: TGTGCCAGCAGTGAAGCGAGGGAGACCCAGTACTTC.

V usage is TRBV6-4 and J usage is TRBJ2-1; 7 bases align to TRBD2. After removal of 6 bases from V and 8 bases from J, the junction contained 10 bases not matched to a gene. CDR3 length: 14 residues. Germline CDR1 reads MRHNA; CDR2 reads SNTAGT. The CDR3 sequence is CASSLGGTWDEQFF. In DNA form, the CDR3 reads TGTGCCAGCAGCCTGGGGGGGACTTGGGATGAGCAGTTCTTC.

The J gene is TRBJ2-1, the V gene TRBV6-2 or TRBV6-3, with 12 bases matching TRBD2. Trimming took 2 bases from V and 10 from J; bases not matched to a gene: 12. This CDR3 has 17 amino acids. Germline assignment: CDR1 MNHEY and CDR2 SVGEGT. The chain's CDR3 is CASSYRTRTSGTDEQFF. The CDR3, as DNA: TGTGCCAGCAGTTACCGGACCCGGACTAGCGGGACAGACGAGCAGTTCTTC.

The chain joins TRBV11-3 to TRBJ1-3; possibly TRBD1 for D (5 bases). Trimming pared 3 bases from V and 1 base from J, leaving 7 bases between. The length of the CDR3 is 14 residues. Germline V gene sequence: CDR1 SGHNT, CDR2 YENEEA. The CDR3 nucleotides are TGTGCCAGCAGCTTGGGGGGGTCTGGAAACACCATATATTTT. It encodes CASSLGGSGNTIYF.

This chain links TRBV6-5 with TRBJ1-5; D is unclear. V lost 2 bases to trimming and J lost 0 bases, with 8 bases between them. Germline CDR1 is MNHEY and CDR2 is SVGAGI. The CDR3 loop spans 15 amino acids. CDR3 residues: CASSYAGNSNQPQHF. The CDR3 nucleotides read TGTGCCAGCAGTTACGCGGGAAATAGCAATCAGCCCCAGCATTTT.

The chain combines TRBV3-1 (or the pseudogene TRBV3-2) with TRBJ1-1; possibly TRBD1 for D (5 bases). The CDR3 is 13 amino acids. Germline CDR1 LGHDT, CDR2 YNNKEL (reference sequence). The V and J ends lost 1 base and 4 bases respectively, with 7 bases between them. The CDR3 bases are TGTGCCAGCAGCCAAGGACAGCTCACTGAAGCTTTCTTT. Protein: CASSQGQLTEAFF.

The chain is built from TRBV18 and TRBJ2-5; D is uncertain. This CDR3 region has 14 residues. V shed 0 bases and J shed 5 bases, with 10 bases lying between them. Germline V lookup: CDR1 KGHSH, CDR2 LQKENI. CDR3 loop: CASSPPSFIETQYF. The CDR3 DNA reads TGTGCCAGCTCACCACCGAGCTTTATCGAGACCCAGTACTTC.

The V and J genes are TRBV15 and TRBJ1-2, with D possibly TRBD1 on 6 matching bases. V shed 3 bases and J shed 4 bases, with 12 bases lying between them. Germline loops: CDR1 LNHNV, CDR2 YYDKDF (reference sequence). The CDR3 totals 14 residues. The CDR3 DNA sequence: TGTGCCACCAGCAGTCGACAGGTTACCTATGGCTACACCTTC. This encodes CATSSRQVTYGYTF.

In this sample, this clone turned up once. Here the CDR3 DNA reads TGTGCCAGCAGTGAAGAGTCGATTGCTAATGAAAAACTGTTTTTT. Translating it yields CASSEESIANEKLFF. The chain combines TRBV25-1 with TRBJ1-4; D gene uncertain. V lost 2 bases and J 3 bases, leaving 10 bases between the germline ends. Germline loops: CDR1 MGHDK, CDR2 SYGVNS. The CDR3 is made up of 15 amino acids.

The J gene is TRBJ1-6, the V gene TRBV6-5; D is unresolved. The length of the CDR3 is 13 residues. The V end was cut by 6 bases, the J end by 6 bases, with 9 bases between. CDR1 MNHEY and CDR2 SVGAGI come from the germline V gene. CDR3 in DNA: TGTGCCAGCAGAGGGAGGAGTAATTCACCCCTCCACTTT. Translating it yields CASRGRSNSPLHF.

This clone was seen a handful of times. V gene TRBV5-5 combines with J gene TRBJ1-4; tentatively, D is TRBD1 (5 bases). Germline CDR1 is SGHKS and CDR2 is YYEKEE (reference sequence). Trimming left V 4 bases short and J 4 bases short, with 11 bases between. CDR3 length equals 14 residues. This CDR3 reads CASSPQAYNEKLFF. The CDR3 DNA follows: TGTGCCAGCAGCCCACAGGCGTATAATGAAAAACTGTTTTTT.

This chain links TRBV15 with TRBJ2-7; TRBD2 matches at 11 bases. The CDR3 spans 14 residues. Unmatched junction bases numbered 5, after V lost 4 bases and J lost 6 bases. Looked up from germline, CDR1 is LNHNV and CDR2 is YYDKDF (reference sequence). The CDR3 bases are TGTGCCACCAGCATACTAGCGGGAGAGGTCGAGCAGTACTTC. Translating gives CATSILAGEVEQYF.

The chain recombines TRBV28 with TRBJ1-5, with D tentatively TRBD1 (5 bases). Germline lookup yields CDR1 MDHEN and CDR2 SYDVKM. The germline V and J ends were trimmed by 6 bases and 0 bases, with 15 bases remaining between them. CDR3 length equals 16 residues. This CDR3 reads CASSQRGHDSNQPQHF. For the CDR3, the DNA is TGTGCCAGCAGCCAACGTGGACATGATAGCAATCAGCCCCAGCATTTT.

This sequence joins TRBV5-4 and TRBJ1-1, with TRBD1 matching 10 bases. V lost 2 bases, J lost 4 bases, and 11 bases stayed unmatched. Germline loops: CDR1 SGHNT, CDR2 YYREEE (reference sequence). The CDR3 covers 17 residues. The chain's CDR3 is CASSFPLPGQGITEAFF. CDR3 nucleotide sequence: TGTGCCAGCAGCTTCCCCCTCCCGGGACAGGGGATCACTGAAGCTTTCTTT.

The chain employs TRBV7-2 and TRBJ2-2; tentative D call: TRBD1 (6 bases). Trimming stripped 3 bases from V and 1 base from J, with 9 bases between. This CDR3 comprises 15 residues. The germline CDR1 and CDR2 sequences are SGHTA and FQGNSA. The CDR3 loop is CASSFGQLNTGELFF. The CDR3 nucleotides are TGTGCCAGCAGCTTCGGACAGTTGAACACCGGGGAGCTGTTTTTT. The full variable domain, completed using reference TRBV7-2 and TRBJ2-2, is GAGVSQSPSNKVTEKGKDVELRCDPISGHTALYWYRQSLGQGLEFLIYFQGNSAPDKSGLPSDRFSAERTGGSVSTLTIQRTQQEDSAVYLCASSFGQLNTGELFFGEGSRLTVL.

V is TRBV5-1 and J is TRBJ2-1, with 13 bases fitting TRBD2. The CDR3 consists of 17 residues. Germline CDR1 and CDR2: SGHRS and YFSETQ. V dropped 4 bases and J dropped 8; count of bases not matched to a gene: 12. The CDR3, as DNA: TGCGCCAGCAGCCACGACCTAACTAGCGGGGGGGCTTATGAGCAGTTCTTC. It yields the protein CASSHDLTSGGAYEQFF.

The CDR3, as DNA: TGTGCCGGGGGGGGACAGGGAAATTCACCCCTCCACTTT. It translates to CAGGGQGNSPLHF. The rearrangement uses TRBV30 and TRBJ1-6, with 9 bases aligning to TRBD1. V was clipped by 8 bases and J by 7 bases; unmatched bases: 6. The CDR3 is 13 residues long. CDR1 and CDR2 (germline): GTSNPN, SVGIG (reference sequence).

V gene TRBV3-1 (or the pseudogene TRBV3-2) combines with J gene TRBJ2-6; 7 bases are a match to TRBD1. The V and J ends lost 2 bases and 4 bases, in that order; junction bases with no gene match: 5. CDR1 LGHDT and CDR2 YNNKEL come from the germline V gene (reference sequence). The CDR3 consists of 16 residues. The CDR3 region has the DNA TGTGCCAGCAGCCAAACGACAGGGTCCGGGGCCAACGTCCTGACTTTC. It codes for CASSQTTGSGANVLTF.